These 2 T cell receptor beta chains came from one sample sequenced in a study of shared clonotypes between healthy human individuals. The protocol was immunoSEQ multiplex PCR, while the TCRdb copy is restricted to in-frame clones and leaves out a portion. The sample lists about 1 million clones, about 80% occurring once. The sequencing input was memory CD4+ T cells sorted from blood. Regarding subset: CD45RA-negative fraction. All receptors derive from a man between 18 and 29 years old in good health.

This sequence joins TRBV18 and TRBJ2-2; 14 positions match TRBD2. Unmatched junction bases numbered 5, after V lost 2 bases and J lost 6 bases. Germline CDR1 and CDR2: KGHSH and LQKENI. CDR3 length: 17 residues. The CDR3 reads CASSPVLGLAGAGELFF. The CDR3 nucleotides are TGTGCCAGCTCACCAGTCCTGGGACTAGCGGGAGCCGGGGAGCTGTTTTTT. Looking up the rest from reference TRBV18 and TRBJ2-2 gives the full variable domain: NAGVMQNPRHLVRRRGQEARLRCSPMKGHSHVYWYRQLPEEGLKFMVYLQKENIIDESGMPKERFSAEFPKEGPSILRIQQVVRGDSAAYFCASSPVLGLAGAGELFFGEGSRLTVL.

The J gene is TRBJ1-6, the V gene TRBV9; D possibly corresponds to TRBD1 (5 bases). V was shortened by 3 bases and J by 12 bases, with 16 bases between the two germline ends. The V gene's germline CDR1 is SGDLS and CDR2 YYNGEE. The CDR3 is 14 amino acids. The CDR3 nucleotides read TGTGCCAGCAGCGCGAGGACGGATGGGGGACCCCTCCACTTT. Encoded protein: CASSARTDGGPLHF.